This T cell receptor (beta chain) stems from a study of long-term antiretroviral therapy in people with HIV. Study outcomes and limitations: Possibly under older ART regimens, blood was drawn between the mid-2000s and the late 2010s. Researchers lacked any data on ART adherence, viral resistance or therapy changes.

Note on this clone: Its antigen is not known.

This was the immunoSEQ v3.0 assay at survey level. Assay used: immunoSEQ multiplex PCR; TCRdb lists only in-frame clones, some missing. The sample consists of some 16,000 clones, more than 70% of them appearing once. The CDR3 runs 15 residues. Between the trimmed V and J ends, which lost 0 bases and 6 bases, there was a span of 12 bases. The germline V gene has CDR1 LNHDA and CDR2 SQIVND (reference sequence). Source: unsorted PBMCs, taken 0.1 years before starting antiretroviral therapy. The source is a man in his late teens or twenties with HIV. The genes are TRBV19 and TRBJ1-5, with a possible D match to TRBD1 (6 bases). This CDR3 reads CASSIEGGGTQPQHF. The CDR3 DNA sequence: TGTGCCAGTAGTATAGAAGGGGGGGGCACTCAGCCCCAGCATTTT.